This TCR beta chain was observed in a study of blood T cells in healthy people across ages. Study results and limitations: Donor CMV status, an unknown factor, possibly confounded changes in expanded clonotypes. Estimated diversity across one million T cells was deemed an underestimate.

The study isolated at least 6.5 million PBMCs from each sample. A word on this clonotype: Its antigen remains unidentified.

Primed by a sample-barcoded 5' primer and a J-beta primer mix, a second PCR proceeded for about 6 to 12 cycles. TCRdb re-analysed the 5' RACE reads in MiXCR, keeping a single row per CDR3 protein. The sample carries over 950,000 distinct CDR3 sequences, roughly two fifths recorded once. Sequenced: blood. This TCR was sampled from a young man in good health.

DNA of the CDR3: TGTGCCAGCAGCCGCCCGACCACTGAAGCTTTCTTT. Protein product: CASSRPTTEAFF. This chain joins TRBV7-9 and TRBJ1-1; D is uncertain. The germline V gene encodes CDR1 SEHNR and CDR2 FQNEAQ (reference sequence). The CDR3 loop spans 12 amino acids. The germline V and J ends were trimmed by 5 bases and 4 bases, with 8 bases remaining between them.